This section outlines one TCR beta chain sequence together with its context. No cognate antigen has been identified for it. Base-call qualities are not available, and no considerably larger clone is one nucleotide away. The germline ends are 18 bases apart after V is trimmed by 7 bases and J by 3 bases. The cysteine opens and the phenylalanine closes a CDR3 of 15 amino acids. Just CDR3 DNA is preserved here, 45 bases in frame from base 1. Sequences LNHDA (CDR1) and SQIVND (CDR2) are obtained from the germline V gene (reference sequence). TCRbeta CDR3 regions were amplified from genomic DNA by means of the immunoSEQ Assay, a bias-controlled multiplex PCR. The study's processing was this. The number of nucleated cells in each sample was estimated from the amplification of reference gene primers within the assay. To quantify the absolute abundance of each unique TCRbeta CDR3 rearrangement, sequence reads were collapsed and filtered. Productive Simpson clonality was computed per sample as the square root of Simpson's diversity index over productive rearrangements. TCRdb stores this immuneACCESS table with in-frame sequences only. Part of the clones is absent; in the studies checked, under half of the shortfall reflects unresolved V genes, and no reason is known for the rest. V and J calls and clone size follow that table, whereas D and trimming were derived from the DNA. Here the sample has roughly 480,000 clones; 89% occur a single time. Roughly 0.9% of the sample belongs to the ten largest clones.

One collaborating source in Seattle enrolled patients while the patients were actively infected and followed the patients over time throughout the course of disease. Each collaborating institution followed its own protocols to collect whole blood in K2EDTA tubes. For TCRbeta analysis, collaborators shipped samples as frozen whole blood, isolated PBMCs, or DNA extracted from either of those sample types. These data come from a study of blood T cell repertoires in COVID-19 (TCRdb year 2020). Some background on the complete study: Samples from collaborators originated in the United States, Italy and Spain and spanned both the acute and convalescent phases of COVID-19. Sample metadata almost always included a de-identified subject ID, COVID-19 status, age in years and sex. Samples were obtained from the ongoing ImmuneRACE study (first 160 participants) and from 1,254 subjects provided by 6 global collaborators. Subjects who had been exposed to COVID-19, were actively infected with it, or had recovered from it provided the deeply sampled blood TCRbeta repertoires that made up the dataset. The material from the prospective study consisted of cDNA or gDNA derived from T cells, B-cell-depleted T cells, or PBMCs. Where available, HLA class I and class II types were taken from metadata supplied by the sample provider and were not determined by assay-based typing. The repertoires were made available in a free public database intended to serve as a resource for research on the immune response to SARS-CoV-2.

The paper as a whole reports these results and caveats: How much clinical and demographic metadata was included differed by source and by participant, and the metadata was provided uncurated.

The chain couples TRBV19 to TRBJ1-2, with a tentative D gene TRBD1 over 5 matching bases. The TCR was taken from a man between 18 and 35 years old with COVID-19, enrolled during active disease. The specimen sequenced was peripheral blood. The nucleotides read TGTGCCAGTACCACCCGACCCCGACAGTACTATGGCTACACCTTC. Protein translation: CASTTRPRQYYGYTF.